One and the same sample provided the 8 T cell receptor beta chains below, sequenced in a study of blood T cell repertoires in COVID-19. Clones were read by immunoSEQ multiplex PCR, and TCRdb kept only the in-frame ones, dropping some. The data show around 200,000 clones, roughly 87% seen once. Sequencing was done on a sample of peripheral blood. These receptors originate from a woman aged 18 to 35 who had recovered from COVID-19.

The CDR3 bases are TGTGCCATCAGTGATGCGGGCGCAGCCAAAAACATTCAGTACTTC. This encodes CAISDAGAAKNIQYF. This chain uses TRBV10-3 with TRBJ2-4; TRBD2 might be the D (5 bases). V shed 3 bases and J shed 0 bases, with 9 bases lying between them. This CDR3 has 15 amino acids. From germline, CDR1 is ENHRY and CDR2 SYGVKD.

This sequence joins TRBV28 and TRBJ2-7; 7 positions match TRBD1. Per germline, CDR1 MDHEN and CDR2 SYDVKM. The CDR3 covers 14 residues. The ends lost 5 bases at V and 2 bases at J; junction bases unmatched: 6. CDR3: CASSARQGTYEQYF. The CDR3 nucleotides read TGTGCCAGCAGTGCTCGACAGGGAACCTACGAGCAGTACTTC.

The rearrangement uses TRBV6-5 and TRBJ2-1; 13 positions match TRBD2. J was trimmed by 6 bases and V by 4 bases; bases with no gene match: 3. The CDR3 has 15 amino acids. Germline lookup yields CDR1 MNHEY and CDR2 SVGAGI. This chain's CDR3 is CASSSGLAGSNEQFF. As DNA, the CDR3 is TGTGCCAGCAGTTCGGGACTAGCGGGAAGCAATGAGCAGTTCTTC.

The V gene is TRBV5-4, the J gene TRBJ2-7; 8 positions agree with TRBD1. J was trimmed by 9 bases and V by 2 bases; bases with no gene match: 16. The CDR3 extends over 16 amino acids. CDR1 and CDR2 from the germline V gene are SGHNT and YYREEE (reference sequence). The CDR3 sequence is CASSFTRTGSSTLQYF. As DNA, the CDR3 is TGTGCCAGCAGCTTTACTCGGACAGGGAGCTCAACTCTGCAGTACTTC. Full variable domain (remainder filled in from reference TRBV5-4 and TRBJ2-7): ETGVTQSPTHLIKTRGQQVTLRCSSQSGHNTVSWYQQALGQGPQFIFQYYREEENGRGNFPPRFSGLQFPNYSSELNVNALELDDSALYLCASSFTRTGSSTLQYFGPGTRLTVT.

About this clone: Additional DNA sequences in this sample encode the identical CDR3. The chain carries TRBV13 and TRBJ2-1, with D perhaps TRBD2 (5 bases). Germline CDR1 is PRHDT and CDR2 is FYEKMQ (reference sequence). The CDR3 totals 12 residues. V was clipped by 0 bases and J by 9 bases, with 6 bases between them. The CDR3 reads CASSLGRGEQFF. The CDR3 coding sequence is TGTGCCAGCAGCTTAGGCCGGGGTGAGCAGTTCTTC.

The CDR3 coding sequence is TGTGCCTGGAGTGCGTTCTCTGGGGCCAACGTCCTGACTTTC. It encodes CAWSAFSGANVLTF. The V and J genes are TRBV30 and TRBJ2-6; no firm D call. V was trimmed by 1 base and J by 0 bases, leaving 4 bases between them. Germline CDR1 and CDR2: GTSNPN and SVGIG (reference sequence). CDR3 size: 14 residues.

This chain links TRBV7-9 with TRBJ2-3; TRBD2 agrees at 7 bases. CDR1 and CDR2 from the germline V gene are SEHNR and FQNEAQ (reference sequence). The V segment lost 2 bases and the J segment 1 base; nucleotides outside the gene matches: 9. There are 17 residues in the CDR3. CDR3 protein: CASSLFWSGEGTDTQYF. The CDR3 DNA reads as TGTGCCAGCAGCTTATTCTGGAGCGGGGAAGGCACAGATACGCAGTATTTT.

This clone appeared a single time. In DNA form, the CDR3 reads TGTGCCAGCAGCTTAGCCCCAATCGATACGCAGTATTTT. This translates into CASSLAPIDTQYF. The gene calls are TRBV7-2 and TRBJ2-3; D uncertain. Germline V lookup: CDR1 SGHTA, CDR2 FQGNSA. Trimming took 0 bases from V and 6 from J, leaving 7 bases between them. The CDR3 sequence is 13 residues long.